These 32 T cell receptor beta chains share one sample of origin, sequenced in a study of naive and memory T cell subsets. An equimolar mix of two oligonucleotides served as the beta constant-region primer for TRBC1 and TRBC2. TCRdb fed the UMI-ligation and nested PCR reads into MiXCR, producing one record per CDR3 protein. This table holds around 30,000 distinct CDR3 sequences, about 10% found once. The source material was effector memory CD4+ T cells from blood. Noted subset: effector memory, CD45RA- CD27-. All receptors derive from a human donor in good health.

Of note for this clonotype: A much larger clone differs from this one at a single base, so this may be a read error. The J gene is TRBJ2-3, the V gene TRBV24-1; 8 bases agree with TRBD1. The trim removed 3 bases at V and 6 bases at J, leaving 7 bases unmatched. This CDR3 is built from 15 residues. The germline V gene encodes CDR1 KGHDR and CDR2 SFDVKD. This CDR3 reads CATSDRDRSRDTQYF. Here the CDR3 DNA reads TGTGCCACCAGTGATCGGGACAGGTCCCGGGATACGCAGTATTTT.

This clonotype was seen only a few times. The chain recombines TRBV9 with TRBJ2-1, with TRBD2 matching over 12 bases. The CDR3 extends over 16 amino acids. The V gene end was trimmed by 1 base and the J gene end by 9 bases; junction bases not matched to a gene: 8. Per the germline V gene, CDR1 is SGDLS and CDR2 is YYNGEE. CDR3 DNA: TGTGCCAGCAGCGTAACGGCTAGCGGGGGGGCAGGTGAGCAGTTCTTC. Encoded protein: CASSVTASGGAGEQFF.

This clonotype was recorded a few times. CDR3 sequence reads: CASSPRRSSTDTQYF. DNA for the CDR3: TGTGCCAGCTCACCCCGCAGATCTAGCACAGATACGCAGTATTTT. The chain is built from TRBV18 and TRBJ2-3; D is uncertain. The ends were cut back, 3 bases at V and 0 bases at J, with 10 bases in the middle. CDR3 length: 15 residues. The germline V gene encodes CDR1 KGHSH and CDR2 LQKENI.

This clonotype was counted only a few times. The chain employs TRBV4-3 and TRBJ2-1, with TRBD2 matching 9 bases. CDR3 length equals 18 residues. V shed 1 base and J 5 bases; nucleotides not matched to a gene: 12. Per the germline V gene, CDR1 is LGHNA and CDR2 is YSLEER. The CDR3 sequence is CASSQAKGLAGSHNEQFF. The DNA of the CDR3 is TGCGCCAGCAGCCAAGCCAAGGGGCTAGCGGGATCCCACAATGAGCAGTTCTTC.

The CDR3 bases are TGTGCCAGCAGCCAGACAGGAGGAAACACTGAAGCTTTCTTT. This sequence encodes CASSQTGGNTEAFF. The rearrangement joins TRBV7-9 to TRBJ1-1; D possibly corresponds to TRBD1 (6 bases). This CDR3 is built from 14 residues. Germline CDR1 and CDR2: SEHNR and FQNEAQ (reference sequence). Trimming took off 5 bases at V and 2 bases at J, with 12 bases between the two ends.

A few counts support this clonotype. The chain links TRBV9 to TRBJ2-7; TRBD2 matches 8 bases. The germline V gene has CDR1 SGDLS and CDR2 YYNGEE. Germline trimming cut 4 bases from V and 9 bases from J; bases unmatched to any gene: 9. This CDR3 contains 13 residues. The CDR3 DNA reads as TGTGCCAGCAGCCCCCGGGGGGGTGCGGTGCAGTACTTC. Its translation is CASSPRGGAVQYF.

V gene TRBV6-6 combines with J gene TRBJ2-1; 8 bases line up with TRBD2. The CDR3 loop spans 15 amino acids. V lost 4 bases, J lost 7 bases, and 9 bases stayed unmatched. CDR1 is MNHNY, CDR2 SVGAGI, per germline (reference sequence). The CDR3 sequence is CASSSTPGTSNEQFF. CDR3 coding DNA: TGTGCCAGCAGTTCCACACCCGGGACTAGTAATGAGCAGTTCTTC.

The sample holds many counts of this clonotype. The chain uses TRBV13 and TRBJ1-6; D remains ambiguous. Germline lookup yields CDR1 PRHDT and CDR2 FYEKMQ (reference sequence). The CDR3 totals 14 residues. V lost 6 bases and J lost 5, with 11 bases in between. CDR3 DNA: TGTGCCAGCAGTAGGGTGGAGGATAATTCACCCCTCCACTTT. As protein: CASSRVEDNSPLHF.

This clonotype came up a few times. This chain joins TRBV3-2 and TRBJ2-7; the table names TRBD2, a call not compared with the DNA. TRBV3-2 is a known pseudogene. The CDR3 totals 15 residues. In DNA form, the CDR3 reads TGTGCCAGCAGCCAAGCCCGCGCAGGTTGTAGGGAGCAGTACTTC. It encodes CASSQARAGCREQYF.

This clonotype has more than one count but fewer than ten. The chain has TRBV18 and TRBJ2-7; TRBD2 might be the D (7 bases). V lost 2 bases and J lost 5, with 13 bases in between. Germline lookup yields CDR1 KGHSH and CDR2 LQKENI. There are 14 residues in the CDR3. The CDR3 reads CASSPGGALDEQYF. The CDR3 nucleotides read TGTGCCAGCTCACCAGGGGGGGCGTTGGACGAGCAGTACTTC.

This clonotype was detected a few times. As DNA, the CDR3 is TGTGCCATCAGTGAGTCGGACCTACAATCGAAGAACACTGAAGCTTTCTTT. As protein: CAISESDLQSKNTEAFF. The rearrangement uses TRBV10-3 and TRBJ1-1, with unresolved D. Trimming left V 0 bases short and J 1 base short, with 15 bases between. Looked up from germline, CDR1 is ENHRY and CDR2 is SYGVKD. This CDR3 is built from 17 residues.

This chain uses TRBV7-9 with TRBJ1-2, with D unresolved. The V end was cut by 6 bases, the J end by 4 bases, with 9 bases between. Germline CDR1 reads SEHNR; CDR2 reads FQNEAQ (reference sequence). This CDR3 has 12 amino acids. CDR3 sequence: CASRDFSYGYTF. In nucleotides, the CDR3 is TGTGCCAGCAGGGACTTCTCCTATGGCTACACCTTC.

This clonotype appeared a few times. The chain has TRBV28 and TRBJ2-7, with TRBD1 matching 10 bases. The CDR3 is 16 amino acids. The J segment lost 1 base and the V segment lost 6 bases, leaving 9 bases of the junction unmatched. Germline lookup yields CDR1 MDHEN and CDR2 SYDVKM. Here the CDR3 DNA reads TGTGCCAGCAGCTCACCCCCGGGACAGGGGTCCTACGAGCAGTACTTC. Encoded protein: CASSSPPGQGSYEQYF.

This clonotype was found a few times. A junction boundary mismatches the germline segment, possibly from a read error. CDR3 DNA: TGTGCCAGCGCTCGCCTCCGGGACAGGGTTGGCCCAGTGGACTTC. Its protein product is CASARLRDRVGPVDF. The chain has TRBV12-3 or TRBV12-4 and TRBJ2-5, with 9 bases aligning to TRBD1. This CDR3 is built from 15 residues.

This clonotype was found a few times. The rearrangement links TRBV20-1 to TRBJ2-7; D not certain. Germline CDR1 reads DFQATT; CDR2 reads SNEGSKA (reference sequence). This CDR3 has 13 amino acids. Trimming stripped 6 bases from V and 0 bases from J, with 12 bases between. CDR3 residues: CSAPYVGSYEQYF. CDR3 in DNA: TGCAGTGCCCCCTACGTAGGCTCCTACGAGCAGTACTTC.

In its sample, this clonotype was seen many times. J is TRBJ2-7 and V is TRBV5-5; TRBD1 is a possible D gene (6 bases). Trimming pared 4 bases from V and 3 bases from J, leaving 17 bases between. The CDR3 loop spans 15 amino acids. Per the germline V gene, CDR1 is SGHKS and CDR2 is YYEKEE (reference sequence). The CDR3 DNA is TGTGCCAGCAGCGCGGACAGTGCAACCCTCTACGAGCAGTACTTC. Its translation is CASSADSATLYEQYF.

This clonotype was found many times. The rearrangement uses TRBV24-1 and TRBJ2-2, with TRBD1 matching over 7 bases. V shed 7 bases and J 4 bases; nucleotides not matched to a gene: 2. The CDR3 covers 13 residues. Germline V CDR1 and CDR2: KGHDR, SFDVKD. In nucleotides, the CDR3 is TGTGCCACCAGACGACAGGGCACCGGGGAGCTGTTTTTT. It encodes CATRRQGTGELFF.

This clonotype came up many times. This chain connects TRBV11-2 to TRBJ2-2; D is uncertain. The CDR3 loop spans 13 amino acids. Germline CDR1 reads SGHAT; CDR2 reads FQNNGV. Trimming took 5 bases from V and 0 from J, leaving 4 bases between them. CDR3 region: CASSPSNTGELFF. For the CDR3, the DNA is TGTGCCAGCAGCCCATCGAACACCGGGGAGCTGTTTTTT.

In its sample, this clonotype was seen a few times. The chain links TRBV6-5 to TRBJ1-2; possible D gene TRBD1, 5 bases. Germline-derived CDR1 and CDR2 are MNHEY and SVGAGI. This CDR3 comprises 13 residues. V lost 2 bases and J lost 7, with 11 bases in between. CDR3 sequence: CASSYEAGGGYTF. CDR3 nucleotide sequence: TGTGCCAGCAGTTACGAGGCTGGGGGTGGCTACACCTTC.

This clonotype was recorded a few times. The chain has TRBV11-3 and TRBJ2-3, with a tentative D call TRBD1 (6 bases). Trimming removed 4 bases from V and 5 bases from J, with 13 bases in between. Looked up from germline, CDR1 is SGHNT and CDR2 is YENEEA. The CDR3 covers 14 residues. The CDR3 is CASSSILGGDTQYF. The CDR3 region has the DNA TGTGCCAGCAGCTCGATCCTAGGGGGAGATACGCAGTATTTT.

This clonotype was counted a few times. V usage is TRBV14 and J usage is TRBJ1-3; D uncertain. The CDR3 totals 14 residues. Trimming stripped 1 base from V and 0 bases from J, with 4 bases between. Germline V lookup: CDR1 SGHDN, CDR2 FVKESK. Here the CDR3 reads CASSQVVSGNTIYF. CDR3 bases: TGTGCCAGCAGCCAAGTCGTCTCTGGAAACACCATATATTTT.

In this sample, this clonotype turned up many times. This sequence joins TRBV7-9 and TRBJ2-1, with D maybe TRBD2 (6 bases). The CDR3 has 14 amino acids. Trimming removed 3 bases from V and 4 bases from J, with 10 bases in between. In germline, CDR1 is SEHNR, CDR2 FQNEAQ (reference sequence). This CDR3 reads CASSFQRVYNEQFF. In DNA form, the CDR3 reads TGTGCCAGCAGCTTCCAGCGGGTTTACAATGAGCAGTTCTTC.

The sample holds many counts of this clonotype. This chain uses TRBV13 with TRBJ2-1; the match to TRBD2 covers 12 bases. Trimming took 8 bases from V and 12 from J; bases not matched to a gene: 14. Germline lookup yields CDR1 PRHDT and CDR2 FYEKMQ (reference sequence). The CDR3 consists of 15 residues. CDR3: CASYFGLAGRPGQFF. The CDR3 nucleotides are TGTGCCAGCTACTTTGGACTAGCGGGGCGTCCCGGGCAGTTCTTC.

V usage is TRBV6-1 and J usage is TRBJ1-5; 7 nucleotides align to TRBD1. V trimming: 0 bases; J trimming: 7 bases; junction bases outside the gene matches: 6. In germline, CDR1 is MNHNS, CDR2 SASEGT. The CDR3 length is 15 residues. For the CDR3, the DNA is TGTGCCAGCAGTGAAGCTTTTAGGGGGCGGCAGCCCCAGCATTTT. Protein: CASSEAFRGRQPQHF.

In this sample, this clonotype turned up a few times. This sequence joins TRBV7-9 and TRBJ2-5; 13 nucleotides align to TRBD2. V gave up 5 bases and J gave up 5 bases; unmatched junction bases: 5. This CDR3 region has 15 residues. Germline V gene sequence: CDR1 SEHNR, CDR2 FQNEAQ (reference sequence). For the CDR3, the DNA is TGTGCCAGCAGCCCGGGACTAGCGGGATTGGAGACCCAGTACTTC. Translating it yields CASSPGLAGLETQYF.

This clonotype has at least ten counts. V and J are TRBV20-1 and TRBJ1-3; no clear D. The V end lost 6 bases, the J end lost 1 base, and 10 bases lay between the germline ends. This CDR3 is 13 amino acids long. Per the germline V gene, CDR1 is DFQATT and CDR2 is SNEGSKA (reference sequence). The CDR3 sequence is CSATRFSGNTIYF. The CDR3 nucleotides read TGCAGTGCCACCCGGTTTTCTGGAAACACCATATATTTT.

This clonotype occurred many times. J is TRBJ2-1 and V is TRBV20-1, with D tentatively TRBD2 (5 bases). Trimming pared 3 bases from V and 8 bases from J, leaving 17 bases between. CDR1 is DFQATT, CDR2 SNEGSKA, per germline (reference sequence). The CDR3 covers 14 residues. The CDR3 nucleotides read TGCAGTGCTAGCGGTACCACCCGGCGGGATGAGCAGTTCTTC. Amino acids: CSASGTTRRDEQFF.

By sample fraction, this clonotype is medium-sized. The chain links TRBV19 to TRBJ1-2; 12 nucleotides line up with TRBD1. The germline CDR1 and CDR2 sequences are LNHDA and SQIVND (reference sequence). V dropped 6 bases and J dropped 8; count of bases not matched to a gene: 13. The CDR3 totals 16 residues. Here the CDR3 reads CASSRGTGGPLGGYTF. In DNA form, the CDR3 reads TGTGCCAGTAGCCGTGGGACAGGGGGCCCCTTGGGGGGCTACACCTTC.

This clonotype was seen ten or more times. The chain joins TRBV7-2 to TRBJ1-5; 10 bases agree with TRBD1. In germline, CDR1 is SGHTA, CDR2 FQGNSA. V dropped 5 bases and J dropped 6; count of bases not matched to a gene: 7. CDR3 length: 15 amino acids. CDR3 region: CASSRGQGSSQPQHF. The DNA of the CDR3 is TGTGCCAGCAGCAGGGGACAGGGGAGTAGTCAGCCCCAGCATTTT.

The chain employs TRBV5-6 and TRBJ1-2; possible D gene TRBD1, 6 bases. V lost 5 bases and J lost 10, with 15 bases in between. The length of the CDR3 is 12 residues. Germline V lookup: CDR1 SGHDT, CDR2 YYEEEE. The CDR3 DNA is TGTGCCAGCAGGCCTATCAGGGGTGCCTACACCTTC. Its translation is CASRPIRGAYTF.

This clonotype was counted between two and nine times. The CDR3 DNA reads as TGCAGTGCTAGAGAATGGGGACGGACGAGGGGTGAGCAGTACTTC. Its protein is CSAREWGRTRGEQYF. V and J are TRBV20-1 and TRBJ2-7; D assignment may be TRBD1 or TRBD2 (5 bases each). In germline, CDR1 is DFQATT, CDR2 SNEGSKA (reference sequence). This CDR3 comprises 15 residues. V gave up 0 bases and J gave up 7 bases, with 19 bases separating them.

The chain joins TRBV19 to TRBJ1-5; 10 positions match TRBD1. Germline V gene lookup returns CDR1 LNHDA and CDR2 SQIVND (reference sequence). This CDR3 is built from 15 residues. V was pared by 4 bases and J by 13 bases, with 13 bases of the junction left unmatched. CDR3 residues: CASSRVTGQGSSQHF. The CDR3 coding sequence is TGTGCCAGTAGTAGAGTGACGGGACAGGGGAGTTCGCAGCATTTT.